The 15 T cell receptor beta chains below come from one sample, sequenced in a study of T-cell memory formation after mild COVID-19. Using its own MiXCR run on the 5' RACE reads, TCRdb lists one record per CDR3 protein. Of 350,000 to 400,000 distinct CDR3 sequences listed, about an eighth were seen once; the top ten hold 22%. Sequencing was carried out using PBMCs or a T cell subset sorted from them (not recorded which). These receptors originate from a man younger than 35 who had mild COVID-19 (a few samples of this study predate the infection). Cell type and time point are not known.

This clonotype was found a few times. V is TRBV5-1 and J is TRBJ2-5, with D perhaps TRBD1 or TRBD2 (5 bases each). The CDR3 loop spans 14 amino acids. V was shortened by 4 bases and J by 5 bases, with 15 bases between the two germline ends. Germline loops: CDR1 SGHRS, CDR2 YFSETQ. The CDR3 protein is CASSAGTAVETQYF. The DNA for the CDR3 is TGCGCCAGCAGCGCCGGGACGGCTGTGGAGACCCAGTACTTC.

Many counts were recorded for this clonotype. This chain links TRBV9 with TRBJ2-5; 8 bases line up with TRBD2. Germline-derived CDR1 and CDR2 are SGDLS and YYNGEE. This CDR3 has 14 amino acids. The V gene end was trimmed by 2 bases and the J gene end by 5 bases; junction bases not matched to a gene: 5. CDR3 nucleotides: TGTGCCAGCAGCGTGGCGGGGGGCTATGAGACCCAGTACTTC. It translates to CASSVAGGYETQYF.

This clonotype showed up just a few times. The chain combines TRBV20-1 with TRBJ2-7; 8 nucleotides align to TRBD1. Per germline, CDR1 DFQATT and CDR2 SNEGSKA (reference sequence). Trimming took 5 bases from V and 3 from J; bases not matched to a gene: 3. This CDR3 has 12 residues. In DNA form, the CDR3 reads TGCAGTGCTCGACAGGGGAACTACGAGCAGTACGTC. Translation gives CSARQGNYEQYV.

This clonotype was observed a handful of times. The chain uses TRBV9 and TRBJ2-3; D is unclear. Trimming cost V 4 bases and J 5 bases, with 23 bases left between them. The germline V gene encodes CDR1 SGDLS and CDR2 YYNGEE. This CDR3 is built from 17 residues. DNA of the CDR3: TGTGCCAGCAGCCCCCACTCAGGCGCGAACTCGGGAGATACGCAGTATTTT. It codes for CASSPHSGANSGDTQYF. Full variable domain (outside the CDR3, taken from reference TRBV9 and TRBJ2-3): DSGVTQTPKHLITATGQRVTLRCSPRSGDLSVYWYQQSLDQGLQFLIQYYNGEERAKGNILERFSAQQFPDLHSELNLSSLELGDSALYFCASSPHSGANSGDTQYFGPGTRLTVL.

This clonotype was observed at least ten times. The chain has TRBV5-1 and TRBJ2-3, with a possible D match to TRBD2 (6 bases). Germline CDR1 SGHRS, CDR2 YFSETQ. The CDR3 loop spans 16 amino acids. V lost 6 bases to trimming and J lost 0 bases, with 17 bases between them. The CDR3 region has the DNA TGCGCCAGCACCAATGGAGGGCTAGCGAGCACAGATACGCAGTATTTT. Translation gives CASTNGGLASTDTQYF.

The V call is TRBV5-1, the J call TRBJ1-1; 8 bases map to TRBD1. V dropped 0 bases and J dropped 5; count of bases not matched to a gene: 6. Germline V gene lookup returns CDR1 SGHRS and CDR2 YFSETQ. The CDR3 runs 15 residues. The CDR3 nucleotides are TGCGCCAGCAGCTTGGGGACAGGGTACGGAACTGAAGCTTTCTTT. It yields the protein CASSLGTGYGTEAFF.

Comments on this clonotype: Given a much more abundant clone one base away, this may be a read error. The CDR3: CASSLRDRKQKLFF. As DNA, the CDR3 is TGTGCCAGCAGCCTCCGGGACAGAAAACAAAAACTGTTTTTT. The V gene is TRBV14, the J gene TRBJ1-4, with 7 bases lining up with TRBD1. V gave up 4 bases and J gave up 9 bases; unmatched junction bases: 8. In germline, CDR1 is SGHDN, CDR2 FVKESK. The CDR3 totals 14 residues. Using reference TRBV14 and TRBJ1-4 for the parts outside the CDR3, the full variable domain is EAGVTQFPSHSVIEKGQTVTLRCDPISGHDNLYWYRRVMGKEIKFLLHFVKESKQDESGMPNNRFLAERTGGTYSTLKVQPAELEDSGVYFCASSLRDRKQKLFFGSGTQLSVL.

In its sample, this clonotype was seen many times. This chain uses TRBV5-1 with TRBJ1-1, with 7 bases fitting TRBD1. Trimming took 8 bases from V and 1 from J; bases not matched to a gene: 5. This CDR3 is 13 amino acids long. Per the germline V gene, CDR1 is SGHRS and CDR2 is YFSETQ. The CDR3 loop is CASRTGQNTEAFF. CDR3 nucleotide sequence: TGCGCCAGTAGGACAGGACAGAACACTGAAGCTTTCTTT.

V is TRBV28 and J is TRBJ2-1; possible D gene TRBD1, 6 bases. CDR1 and CDR2 (germline): MDHEN, SYDVKM. V lost 6 bases to trimming and J lost 7 bases, with 13 bases between them. This CDR3 has 13 residues. Here the CDR3 reads CASRTYRENEQFF. For the CDR3, the DNA is TGTGCCAGCAGAACCTACAGGGAGAATGAGCAGTTCTTC.

The chain recombines TRBV29-1 with TRBJ1-2, with a tentative D call TRBD1 (6 bases). The ends were cut back, 4 bases at V and 8 bases at J, with 14 bases in the middle. This CDR3 region has 12 residues. Germline V gene lookup returns CDR1 SQVTM and CDR2 ANQGSEA. DNA of the CDR3: TGCAGCGTTGGTGGACAGACAAAAGGCTACACCTTC. Translating it yields CSVGGQTKGYTF.

The sample holds many counts of this clonotype. The chain is built from TRBV12-3 or TRBV12-4 and TRBJ1-1; 8 bases map to TRBD1. The ends lost 7 bases at V and 0 bases at J; junction bases unmatched: 4. The CDR3 runs to 14 residues. CDR3 residues: CASNNRGVNTEAFF. In nucleotides, the CDR3 is TGTGCCAGCAATAACAGGGGGGTGAACACTGAAGCTTTCTTT.

V gene TRBV4-3 combines with J gene TRBJ2-5; no reliable D call. CDR3 length equals 15 residues. Deletions cut 1 base from V and 2 bases from J, with 11 bases between. Germline V CDR1 and CDR2: LGHNA, YSLEER. This chain's CDR3 is CASSQGSIRQETQYF. The CDR3 DNA sequence: TGCGCCAGCAGCCAAGGAAGTATCAGGCAAGAGACCCAGTACTTC.

J is TRBJ2-5 and V is TRBV3-1, with TRBD1 identical over 10 bases. After removal of 4 bases from V and 1 base from J, the junction contained 9 bases not matched to a gene. CDR3 length: 17 residues. CDR1 LGHDT and CDR2 YNNKEL come from the germline V gene (reference sequence). The CDR3 DNA reads TGTGCCAGCAGCCCACCTTGGGACAGGGGTTTCCAAGAGACCCAGTACTTC. This codes for CASSPPWDRGFQETQYF.

This clonotype has more than one count but fewer than ten. The chain is built from TRBV7-9 and TRBJ1-5; 8 bases line up with TRBD1. The junction had 4 bases not matched to a gene; V was cut back by 5 bases and J by 1 base. Germline values: CDR1 SEHNR, CDR2 FQNEAQ (reference sequence). The CDR3 is 15 amino acids. The CDR3 sequence: CASSRGQGSNQPQHF. CDR3 DNA sequence: TGTGCCAGCAGCCGTGGACAGGGAAGCAATCAGCCCCAGCATTTT. Filled out from reference TRBV7-9 and TRBJ1-5, the complete variable domain reads DTGVSQNPRHKITKRGQNVTFRCDPISEHNRLYWYRQTLGQGPEFLTYFQNEAQLEKSRLLSDRFSAERPKGSFSTLEIQRTEQGDSAMYLCASSRGQGSNQPQHFGDGTRLSIL.

This clonotype was seen a few times. CDR3 amino acids: CASSFGGFNTEAFF. Here the CDR3 DNA reads TGTGCCAGCAGCTTCGGGGGATTTAACACTGAAGCTTTCTTT. V usage is TRBV5-6 and J usage is TRBJ1-1, with D possibly TRBD1 on 5 matching bases. The CDR3 totals 14 residues. V gave up 2 bases and J gave up 2 bases, with 10 bases separating them. Germline V gene lookup returns CDR1 SGHDT and CDR2 YYEEEE.